The TCR beta chain under discussion was sequenced for a study of T cell responses to AZD1222 COVID-19 vaccine. Broader study findings: Reportedly, nearly half of unique spike TCRs recognized epitopes outside B.1.351/B.1.1.7 mutations. Seropositive status at baseline applied to only five to seven AZD1222 recipients. Females made up more of the donors, who were largely white British, and clonal diversity may have come out too low.

For this clone: The target antigen is unknown.

TCRdb's copy holds only in-frame clones and misses some; the assay was immunoSEQ multiplex PCR. The sample contains about 99,000 clones, 93% of which appear only once. Trimming stripped 3 bases from V and 5 bases from J, with 9 bases between. The CDR3 extends over 13 amino acids. The sample in question was peripheral blood, obtained on day 0 of AZD1222 vaccination. This TCR came from an adult in good health. V is TRBV12-3 or TRBV12-4 and J is TRBJ2-3; D possibly matches TRBD1 or TRBD2 (5 bases each). The chain's CDR3 is CASSFGAGDTQYF. CDR3 DNA sequence: TGTGCCAGCAGTTTCGGGGCAGGAGATACGCAGTATTTT.